The 8 T cell receptor beta chains in this list originate from one sample, sequenced in a study of T cell changes during pregnancy in multiple sclerosis. The protocol was immunoSEQ multiplex PCR, while the TCRdb copy is restricted to in-frame clones and leaves out a portion. This table has almost 35,000 clones, roughly 90% appearing once. The sequencing here drew on peripheral blood, taken in the second trimester of pregnancy. Receptors were obtained from a female donor in good health, enrolled as a control in a pregnancy study.

CDR3 in amino acids: CASNPRTGATTDTQYF. In DNA, the CDR3 is TGTGCCAGTAACCCTCGGACAGGCGCCACCACAGATACGCAGTATTTT. J is TRBJ2-3 and V is TRBV19; 7 bases match TRBD1. CDR3 size: 16 residues. V lost 7 bases and J lost 2; bases outside the gene matches: 12. From germline, CDR1 is LNHDA and CDR2 SQIVND (reference sequence).

V usage is TRBV19 and J usage is TRBJ1-5, with TRBD1 as a possible D gene (5 bases). This CDR3 is built from 15 residues. Trimming took off 4 bases at V and 6 bases at J, with 16 bases between the two ends. In germline, CDR1 is LNHDA, CDR2 SQIVND (reference sequence). The CDR3 DNA sequence: TGTGCCAGTAGTACATCCACAAGGGGAGGTCAGCCCCAGCATTTT. This sequence encodes CASSTSTRGGQPQHF.

The V and J genes are TRBV2 and TRBJ2-5; D perhaps matches TRBD1 (5 bases). Germline CDR1 is SNHLY and CDR2 is FYNNEI. CDR3 length: 16 amino acids. V lost 7 bases to trimming and J lost 5 bases, with 23 bases between them. The CDR3 reads CASKPGLNVWLETQYF. The CDR3 nucleotides read TGTGCCAGCAAGCCAGGGTTAAACGTTTGGTTGGAGACCCAGTACTTC.

The J gene is TRBJ2-7, the V gene TRBV11-2; TRBD1 aligns across 8 bases. The CDR3 loop spans 13 amino acids. Germline V CDR1 and CDR2: SGHAT, FQNNGV. V was pared by 5 bases and J by 7 bases, with 7 bases of the junction left unmatched. CDR3: CASSRDRTMEQYF. In DNA, the CDR3 is TGTGCCAGCAGCCGGGACAGGACAATGGAGCAGTACTTC.

The chain employs TRBV19 and TRBJ1-1; 8 nucleotides align to TRBD1. Trimming at V came to 6 bases and at J to 3 bases, leaving 12 bases not matched to a gene. The germline gives CDR1 LNHDA, CDR2 SQIVND (reference sequence). This CDR3 contains 16 residues. The CDR3 bases are TGTGCCAGTAGCTCCCGGGCAGGGGGCTGGGACACTGAAGCTTTCTTT. As protein: CASSSRAGGWDTEAFF.

J is TRBJ1-4 and V is TRBV7-2; the D gene is possibly TRBD1 (5 bases). Germline-derived CDR1 and CDR2 are SGHTA and FQGNSA. The CDR3 runs 16 residues. V was cut by 2 bases and J by 0 bases, with 10 bases left in between. CDR3 nucleotides: TGTGCCAGCAGCTTATTATCGGGGGCAACTAATGAAAAACTGTTTTTT. Translation: CASSLLSGATNEKLFF.

The chain recombines TRBV5-4 with TRBJ2-6; 7 bases are shared with TRBD1. There are 16 residues in the CDR3. V shed 6 bases and J 2 bases; nucleotides not matched to a gene: 8. Germline values: CDR1 SGHNT, CDR2 YYREEE (reference sequence). The CDR3 DNA reads TGTGCCAGCACCCAACTCACAGGGGCTGGGGCCAACGTCCTGACTTTC. Protein: CASTQLTGAGANVLTF.

The V gene is TRBV19, the J gene TRBJ1-1, with D possibly TRBD1 on 6 matching bases. Germline-derived CDR1 and CDR2 are LNHDA and SQIVND (reference sequence). CDR3 length: 12 amino acids. V lost 9 bases to trimming and J lost 1 base, with 9 bases between them. CDR3 nucleotide sequence: TGTGCCAGCCTACAGGGGAACACTGAAGCTTTCTTT. Translating it yields CASLQGNTEAFF.